This T cell receptor beta chain came from a study of T cells in localized non-small cell lung cancer. The germline V gene encodes CDR1 SGHNT and CDR2 YENEEA. The ends lost 4 bases at V and 9 bases at J; junction bases unmatched: 3. CDR3 length: 15 amino acids. Study observations and caveats: An association was observed between higher blood T cell density and longer overall survival.

Comments on this clone: Its specificity is unknown.

TCRdb's copy holds only in-frame clones and misses some; the assay was immunoSEQ multiplex PCR. The sample carries fewer than 4,000 clones, roughly 28% recorded once. This chain uses TRBV11-3 with TRBJ2-1, with 16 bases that match TRBD2. The specimen was normal lung tissue next to the tumor, collected before any cancer treatment. The sequence was obtained from a woman between 35 and 75 years old with stage I lung adenocarcinoma. CDR3 sequence (DNA): TGTGCCAGCAGCTCGGGGACTAGCGGGAGGGGTGAGCAGTTCTTC. Residues: CASSSGTSGRGEQFF. The full variable domain, completed using reference TRBV11-3 and TRBJ2-1, is EAGVVQSPRYKIIEKKQPVAFWCNPISGHNTLYWYLQNLGQGPELLIRYENEEAVDDSQLPKDRFSAERLKGVDSTLKIQPAELGDSAVYLCASSSGTSGRGEQFFGPGTRLTVL.